What follows are 28 T cell receptor beta chains derived from one specimen sequenced in a study of blood T cell repertoires in COVID-19. Profiled with immunoSEQ multiplex PCR; TCRdb holds only in-frame clones, not every one. The sample consists of around 260,000 clones, roughly 80% of them appearing once. Material for sequencing was peripheral blood. The receptor set was obtained from a man aged 60-69 years with acute or convalescent COVID-19.

V usage is TRBV18 and J usage is TRBJ1-4, with 9 bases aligning to TRBD1. This CDR3 region has 17 residues. After removal of 3 bases from V and 1 base from J, the junction contained 6 bases not matched to a gene. In germline, CDR1 is KGHSH, CDR2 LQKENI. The CDR3 here is CASSPSRDRVTNEKLFF. For the CDR3, the DNA is TGTGCCAGCTCACCGTCCCGGGACAGGGTAACTAATGAAAAACTGTTTTTT. The full variable domain, completed using reference TRBV18 and TRBJ1-4, is NAGVMQNPRHLVRRRGQEARLRCSPMKGHSHVYWYRQLPEEGLKFMVYLQKENIIDESGMPKERFSAEFPKEGPSILRIQQVVRGDSAAYFCASSPSRDRVTNEKLFFGSGTQLSVL.

This sequence joins TRBV24-1 and TRBJ2-1; maybe TRBD1 (6 bases). Per germline, CDR1 KGHDR and CDR2 SFDVKD. The length of the CDR3 is 12 residues. Trimming removed 7 bases at V and 6 bases at J, with 9 bases between. The CDR3 reads CATSTGFNEQFF. DNA for the CDR3: TGTGCCACCAGCACAGGGTTCAATGAGCAGTTCTTC.

The chain has TRBV19 and TRBJ2-2, with D perhaps TRBD2 (5 bases). This CDR3 spans 15 amino acids. Per the germline V gene, CDR1 is LNHDA and CDR2 is SQIVND (reference sequence). V was trimmed by 6 bases and J by 2 bases, leaving 13 bases between them. The CDR3 coding sequence is TGTGCCAGTAGAAAGCCGGGGAGAAACACCGGGGAGCTGTTTTTT. Its protein is CASRKPGRNTGELFF.

V usage is TRBV6-5 and J usage is TRBJ2-1, with 10 positions matching TRBD2. Germline loops: CDR1 MNHEY, CDR2 SVGAGI. The CDR3 is 15 residues long. After removal of 7 bases from V and 1 base from J, the junction contained 4 bases not matched to a gene. The CDR3 nucleotides read TGTGCCAGCAATCTAGCGGGAGCATCCTACAATGAGCAGTTCTTC. It encodes CASNLAGASYNEQFF.

This rearrangement joins TRBV10-3 to TRBJ2-5; D possibly corresponds to TRBD2 (5 bases). Trimming left V 5 bases short and J 5 bases short, with 15 bases between. Germline V lookup: CDR1 ENHRY, CDR2 SYGVKD. This CDR3 comprises 14 residues. The CDR3 reads CAISNREGQETQYF. The CDR3 DNA is TGTGCCATCAGTAATAGAGAGGGCCAGGAGACCCAGTACTTC.

CDR3 loop: CASSPGGAKNIQYF. CDR3 nucleotides: TGTGCCAGCAGCCCCGGGGGAGCCAAAAACATTCAGTACTTC. The chain has TRBV5-6 and TRBJ2-4, with D tentatively TRBD2 (6 bases). The CDR3 has 14 residues. With 4 bases removed from V and 0 bases from J, the gap between germline ends came to 8 bases. The germline V gene encodes CDR1 SGHDT and CDR2 YYEEEE.

The genes are TRBV2 and TRBJ2-3, with a weak D call TRBD2 (5 bases). Germline V gene sequence: CDR1 SNHLY, CDR2 FYNNEI. This CDR3 has 16 residues. V dropped 5 bases and J dropped 0 bases, with 15 bases sitting between them. CDR3 amino acids: CASSRGLDGSTDTQYF. The CDR3 nucleotides read TGTGCCAGCAGTCGGGGTCTGGACGGTAGCACAGATACGCAGTATTTT.

The chain joins TRBV7-2 to TRBJ2-1, with 14 bases that match TRBD2. The junction had 5 bases not matched to a gene; V was cut back by 2 bases and J by 8 bases. The CDR3 loop spans 16 amino acids. Germline-derived CDR1 and CDR2 are SGHTA and FQGNSA. CDR3 loop: CASSLQGTSGSHEQFF. CDR3 coding DNA: TGTGCCAGCAGCTTACAAGGGACTAGCGGGAGTCATGAGCAGTTCTTC.

V is TRBV11-1 and J is TRBJ2-5; D is perhaps TRBD2 (5 bases). V lost 3 bases and J lost 5, with 10 bases in between. From germline, CDR1 is SGHAT and CDR2 FQDESV (reference sequence). The CDR3 sequence is 13 residues long. The DNA for the CDR3 is TGTGCCAGCAGCTTCCGGGGTTCCGAGACCCAGTACTTC. It specifies CASSFRGSETQYF.

The chain couples TRBV4-2 to TRBJ2-1, with TRBD2 matching 9 bases. The CDR3 extends over 12 amino acids. Germline CDR1 reads LGHNA; CDR2 reads YNFKEQ. V was pared by 0 bases and J by 15 bases, with 3 bases of the junction left unmatched. The CDR3 coding sequence is TGTGCCAGCAGCCAAGAGGGGACTAGCCTGTTCTTC. This translates into CASSQEGTSLFF.

The genes are TRBV11-2 and TRBJ1-4; TRBD1 agrees at 8 bases. CDR1 and CDR2 from the germline V gene are SGHAT and FQNNGV. This CDR3 is built from 16 residues. The V and J ends lost 5 bases and 5 bases, in that order; junction bases with no gene match: 10. As DNA, the CDR3 is TGTGCCAGCAGCCAAACGCGGACAGGGCCGAATGAAAAACTGTTTTTT. Its translation: CASSQTRTGPNEKLFF.

V and J are TRBV27 and TRBJ2-3; TRBD2 matches 8 bases. V was pared by 3 bases and J by 0 bases, with 8 bases of the junction left unmatched. There are 17 residues in the CDR3. The V gene's germline CDR1 is MNHEY and CDR2 SMNVEV (reference sequence). CDR3 sequence reads: CASSLLSGSLSTDTQYF. The CDR3 DNA sequence: TGTGCCAGCAGTTTGTTAAGCGGGAGCCTTAGCACAGATACGCAGTATTTT.

The chain carries TRBV28 and TRBJ1-2; 7 bases are shared with TRBD1. The CDR3 runs 16 residues. The trim removed 6 bases at V and 3 bases at J, leaving 13 bases unmatched. Germline CDR1 and CDR2: MDHEN and SYDVKM. The CDR3 DNA is TGTGCCAGCAGATCAGACAGGGCCCTACCCTACTATGGCTACACCTTC. Protein product: CASRSDRALPYYGYTF.

The chain employs TRBV2 and TRBJ1-4, with 7 bases that match TRBD1. The CDR3 sequence is 14 residues long. Germline assignment: CDR1 SNHLY and CDR2 FYNNEI. V was clipped by 4 bases and J by 8 bases; unmatched bases: 7. Here the CDR3 DNA reads TGTGCCAGCAGTGCCTGGACAGGTGGCGAAAAACTGTTTTTT. Encoded protein: CASSAWTGGEKLFF.

This clone was counted once. The V call is TRBV25-1, the J call TRBJ1-4; 8 bases fit TRBD1. Germline V gives CDR1 MGHDK, CDR2 SYGVNS. This CDR3 region has 13 residues. The J segment lost 3 bases and the V segment lost 7 bases, leaving 1 base of the junction unmatched. CDR3 in DNA: TGTGCCAGCAAACAGGGGGCTAATGAAAAACTGTTTTTT. Translating it yields CASKQGANEKLFF.

The V gene is TRBV7-2, the J gene TRBJ1-2; 8 bases are a match to TRBD1. Per the germline V gene, CDR1 is SGHTA and CDR2 is FQGNSA. The V segment lost 2 bases and the J segment 3 bases; nucleotides outside the gene matches: 5. This CDR3 has 15 amino acids. CDR3 region: CASSLRPQGDYGYTF. The DNA for the CDR3 is TGTGCCAGCAGCTTACGCCCACAGGGGGACTATGGCTACACCTTC.

V and J are TRBV5-5 and TRBJ2-7; tentative D call: TRBD1 (5 bases). The CDR3 covers 13 residues. Germline CDR1 and CDR2: SGHKS and YYEKEE (reference sequence). V lost 2 bases and J lost 5, with 11 bases in between. CDR3 residues: CASSFPRVHEQYF. CDR3 in DNA: TGTGCCAGCAGCTTCCCCAGGGTCCACGAGCAGTACTTC.

The V call is TRBV4-2, the J call TRBJ2-1; 8 nucleotides agree with TRBD2. The length of the CDR3 is 19 residues. Germline CDR1 reads LGHNA; CDR2 reads YNFKEQ. With 0 bases clipped from V and 11 bases from J, the junction kept 21 bases outside the gene matches. Written as DNA, the CDR3 is TGTGCCAGCAGCCAAGAGCCACGAACCGGGACTAGAGGGAGGGCCAAGCAGTTCTTC. Protein sequence: CASSQEPRTGTRGRAKQFF.

The chain is built from TRBV6-5 and TRBJ2-1; TRBD2 matches 7 bases. V was clipped by 6 bases and J by 4 bases; unmatched bases: 6. Germline V gives CDR1 MNHEY, CDR2 SVGAGI. CDR3 length equals 14 residues. The CDR3 sequence: CASRIGTKYNEQFF. CDR3 in DNA: TGTGCCAGCAGGATCGGGACTAAATACAATGAGCAGTTCTTC.

The count of this clone is one. The V gene is TRBV27, the J gene TRBJ2-3; D is unclear. The CDR3 has 14 residues. V lost 6 bases to trimming and J lost 0 bases, with 10 bases between them. Germline-derived CDR1 and CDR2 are MNHEY and SMNVEV (reference sequence). CDR3 sequence reads: CASRAVSSTDTQYF. The CDR3 bases are TGTGCCAGCAGGGCGGTCTCTAGCACAGATACGCAGTATTTT.

This clone was picked up one time. The chain uses TRBV18 and TRBJ1-5; unclear D gene. V gave up 4 bases and J gave up 2 bases, with 9 bases separating them. The germline CDR1 and CDR2 sequences are KGHSH and LQKENI. The CDR3 length is 14 residues. In nucleotides, the CDR3 is TGTGCCAGCTCACTTTCGGGAGGCAATCAGCCCCAGCATTTT. Translating gives CASSLSGGNQPQHF.

The V and J genes are TRBV2 and TRBJ1-1; D is ambiguous. Germline-derived CDR1 and CDR2 are SNHLY and FYNNEI. This CDR3 is 14 amino acids long. V was cut by 6 bases and J by 4 bases, with 15 bases left in between. CDR3 sequence reads: CASRYRRGLTEAFF. CDR3 nucleotide sequence: TGTGCCAGCAGGTACCGACGCGGCCTCACTGAAGCTTTCTTT.

This sequence joins TRBV29-1 and TRBJ1-2; D remains ambiguous. Germline V gene sequence: CDR1 SQVTM, CDR2 ANQGSEA. The CDR3 covers 10 residues. Between the trimmed V and J ends, which lost 6 bases and 8 bases, there was a span of 10 bases. CDR3 DNA sequence: TGCAGCGTAGAAACACCCGGCTACACCTTC. This encodes CSVETPGYTF.

This chain connects TRBV28 to TRBJ1-5; 8 positions agree with TRBD1. V shed 5 bases, J shed 4 bases, and the junction held 10 bases outside the gene matches. The CDR3 totals 16 residues. Germline CDR1 and CDR2: MDHEN and SYDVKM. The DNA for the CDR3 is TGTGCCAGCAGTCCCACCTCAACAGGGGGAAATCAGCCCCAGCATTTT. Protein: CASSPTSTGGNQPQHF. Looking up the rest from reference TRBV28 and TRBJ1-5 gives the full variable domain: DVKVTQSSRYLVKRTGEKVFLECVQDMDHENMFWYRQDPGLGLRLIYFSYDVKMKEKGDIPEGYSVSREKKERFSLILESASTNQTSMYLCASSPTSTGGNQPQHFGDGTRLSIL.

This clone was seen just once. The chain couples TRBV10-3 to TRBJ1-5, with TRBD1 identical over 8 bases. Germline assignment: CDR1 ENHRY and CDR2 SYGVKD. The V and J ends lost 10 bases and 3 bases, in that order; junction bases with no gene match: 11. The CDR3 runs to 15 residues. DNA for the CDR3: TGTGCCACCACAACCGGGACAGGACTCAATCAGCCCCAGCATTTT. Translated: CATTTGTGLNQPQHF.

The chain uses TRBV7-2 and TRBJ2-3; D is unclear. The CDR3 runs 17 residues. Trimming removed 5 bases from V and 5 bases from J, with 23 bases in between. Looked up from germline, CDR1 is SGHTA and CDR2 is FQGNSA. This CDR3 is CASSPRLAPISIDTQYF. The CDR3 coding sequence is TGTGCCAGCAGCCCCCGGTTAGCCCCGATTAGTATAGATACGCAGTATTTT.

The rearrangement uses TRBV9 and TRBJ1-2, with 7 bases aligning to TRBD1. V shed 2 bases and J 6 bases; nucleotides not matched to a gene: 10. The CDR3 loop spans 15 amino acids. CDR1 is SGDLS, CDR2 YYNGEE, per germline. The CDR3 region is CASSVLPTGFNGYTF. In DNA, the CDR3 is TGTGCCAGCAGCGTCCTACCGACAGGGTTTAATGGCTACACCTTC.

The V and J genes are TRBV5-1 and TRBJ2-1, with 14 bases lining up with TRBD2. Germline V lookup: CDR1 SGHRS, CDR2 YFSETQ. Unmatched junction bases numbered 6, after V lost 4 bases and J lost 9 bases. The CDR3 runs 15 residues. CDR3 in DNA: TGCGCCAGCAGCCGGACTAGCGGGGGGAGATCTGAGCAGTTCTTC. Its protein is CASSRTSGGRSEQFF. The full variable domain, in which reference TRBV5-1 and TRBJ2-1 provide the parts outside the CDR3, is KAGVTQTPRYLIKTRGQQVTLSCSPISGHRSVSWYQQTPGQGLQFLFEYFSETQRNKGNFPGRFSGRQFSNSRSEMNVSTLELGDSALYLCASSRTSGGRSEQFFGPGTRLTVL.